Sequencing of this T cell receptor (beta chain) was carried out in a study of cytomegalovirus exposure and HLA in healthy donors. The repertoire was sequenced with immunoSEQ multiplex PCR; TCRdb's copy has only in-frame clones and lacks some. This sample has 250,000 to 350,000 clones; around 89% occur once, and the top ten carry roughly 0.93%. Germline-derived CDR1 and CDR2 are SGHNT and YYREEE (reference sequence). The CDR3 length is 14 residues. V was pared by 1 base and J by 5 bases, with 12 bases between. Input material: PBMCs. The sequence was collected from a woman aged 18-35 years in good health and CMV-seronegative. This chain joins TRBV5-4 and TRBJ2-5; unclear D gene. CDR3 loop: CASSLILAPETQYF. In DNA form, the CDR3 reads TGTGCCAGCAGCTTGATATTAGCCCCGGAGACCCAGTACTTC.